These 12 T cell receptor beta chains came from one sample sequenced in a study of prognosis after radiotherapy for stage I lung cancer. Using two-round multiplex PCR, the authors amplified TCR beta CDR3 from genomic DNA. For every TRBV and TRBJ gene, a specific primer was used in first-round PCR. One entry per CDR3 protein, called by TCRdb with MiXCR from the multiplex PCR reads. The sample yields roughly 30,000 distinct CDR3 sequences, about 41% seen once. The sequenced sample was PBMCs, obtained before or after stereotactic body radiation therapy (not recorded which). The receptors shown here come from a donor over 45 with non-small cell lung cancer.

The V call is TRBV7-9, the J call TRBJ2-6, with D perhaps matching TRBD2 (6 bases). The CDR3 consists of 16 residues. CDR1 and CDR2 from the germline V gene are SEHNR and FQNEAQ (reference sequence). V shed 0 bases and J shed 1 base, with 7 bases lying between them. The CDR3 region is CASSLAGGSGANVLTF. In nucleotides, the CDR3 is TGTGCCAGCAGCTTAGCTGGGGGGTCTGGGGCCAACGTCCTGACTTTC.

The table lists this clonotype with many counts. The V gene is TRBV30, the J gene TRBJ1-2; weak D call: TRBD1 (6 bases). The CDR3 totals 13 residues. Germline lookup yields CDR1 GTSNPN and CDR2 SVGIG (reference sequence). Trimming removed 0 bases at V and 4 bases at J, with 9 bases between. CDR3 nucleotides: TGTGCCTGGAGTGTACAGGGAGGCTATGGCTACACCTTC. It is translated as CAWSVQGGYGYTF.

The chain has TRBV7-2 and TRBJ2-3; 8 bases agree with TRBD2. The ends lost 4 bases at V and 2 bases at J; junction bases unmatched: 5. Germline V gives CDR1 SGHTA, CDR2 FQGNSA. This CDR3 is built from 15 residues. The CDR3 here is CASSSTSGDTDTQYF. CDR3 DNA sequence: TGTGCCAGCAGCTCTACTAGCGGAGACACAGATACGCAGTATTTT.

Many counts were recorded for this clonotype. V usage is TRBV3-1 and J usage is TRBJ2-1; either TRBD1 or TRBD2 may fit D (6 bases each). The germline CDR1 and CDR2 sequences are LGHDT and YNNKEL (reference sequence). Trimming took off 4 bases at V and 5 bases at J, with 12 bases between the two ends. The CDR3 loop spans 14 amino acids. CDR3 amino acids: CASSLGGADNEQFF. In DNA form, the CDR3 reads TGTGCCAGCAGCCTCGGGGGCGCTGACAATGAGCAGTTCTTC.

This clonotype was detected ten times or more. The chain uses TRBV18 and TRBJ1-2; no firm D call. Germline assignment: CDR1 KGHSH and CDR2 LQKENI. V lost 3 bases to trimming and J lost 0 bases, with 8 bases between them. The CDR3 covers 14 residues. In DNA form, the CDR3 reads TGTGCCAGCTCACCTTTGGAGACTAACTATGGCTACACCTTC. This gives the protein CASSPLETNYGYTF. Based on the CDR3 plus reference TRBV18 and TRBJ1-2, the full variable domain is NAGVMQNPRHLVRRRGQEARLRCSPMKGHSHVYWYRQLPEEGLKFMVYLQKENIIDESGMPKERFSAEFPKEGPSILRIQQVVRGDSAAYFCASSPLETNYGYTFGSGTRLTVV.

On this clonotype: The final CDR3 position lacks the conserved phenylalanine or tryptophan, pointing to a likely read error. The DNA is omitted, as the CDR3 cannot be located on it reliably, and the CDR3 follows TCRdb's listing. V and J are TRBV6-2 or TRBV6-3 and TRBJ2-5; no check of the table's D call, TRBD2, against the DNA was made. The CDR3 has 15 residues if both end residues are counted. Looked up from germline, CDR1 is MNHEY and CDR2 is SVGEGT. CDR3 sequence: CASRALSGGGETRYL.

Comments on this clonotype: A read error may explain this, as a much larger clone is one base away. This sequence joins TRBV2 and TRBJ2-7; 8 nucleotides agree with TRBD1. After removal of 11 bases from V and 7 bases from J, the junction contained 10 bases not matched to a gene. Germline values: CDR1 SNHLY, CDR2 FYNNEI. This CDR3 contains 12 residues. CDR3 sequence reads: CAVRTGPFEQYF. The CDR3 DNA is TGTGCCGTCCGGACAGGGCCTTTTGAGCAGTACTTC.

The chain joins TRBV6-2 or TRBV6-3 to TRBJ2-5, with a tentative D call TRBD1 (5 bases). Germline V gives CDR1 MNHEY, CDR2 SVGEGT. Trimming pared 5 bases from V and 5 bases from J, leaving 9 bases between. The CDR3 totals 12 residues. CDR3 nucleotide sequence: TGTGCCAGCAGTATACAGGTCGAGACCCAGTACTTC. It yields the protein CASSIQVETQYF.

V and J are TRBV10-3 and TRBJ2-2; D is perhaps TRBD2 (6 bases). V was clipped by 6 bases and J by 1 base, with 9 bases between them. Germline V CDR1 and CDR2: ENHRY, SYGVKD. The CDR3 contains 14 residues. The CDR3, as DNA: TGTGCCATCAGGGAGGGCTGGAACACCGGGGAGCTGTTTTTT. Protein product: CAIREGWNTGELFF.

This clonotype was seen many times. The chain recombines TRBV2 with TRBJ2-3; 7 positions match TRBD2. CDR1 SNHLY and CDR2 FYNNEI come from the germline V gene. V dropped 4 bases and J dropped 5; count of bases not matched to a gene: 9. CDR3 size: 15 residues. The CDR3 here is CASSATRGGQDTQYF. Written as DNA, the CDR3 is TGTGCCAGCAGTGCAACTAGGGGAGGGCAAGATACGCAGTATTTT.

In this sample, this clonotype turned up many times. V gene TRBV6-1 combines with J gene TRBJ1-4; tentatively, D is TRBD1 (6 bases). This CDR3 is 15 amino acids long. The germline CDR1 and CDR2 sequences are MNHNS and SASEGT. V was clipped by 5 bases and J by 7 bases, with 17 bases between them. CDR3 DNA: TGTGCCAGCAGTCAACAGGGCCCAGCGGCTGAAAAACTGTTTTTT. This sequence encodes CASSQQGPAAEKLFF.

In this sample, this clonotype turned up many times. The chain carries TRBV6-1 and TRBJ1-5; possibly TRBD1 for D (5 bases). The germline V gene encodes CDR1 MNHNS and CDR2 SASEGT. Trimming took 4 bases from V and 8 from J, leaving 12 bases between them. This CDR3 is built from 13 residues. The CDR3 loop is CASSVGREEPQHF. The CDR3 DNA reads TGTGCCAGCAGTGTGGGGCGCGAGGAGCCCCAGCATTTT.